What follows describes a single TCR beta chain. In its sample, this clonotype was seen many times. Its antigen is not yet known. Base qualities are not at hand, and no much larger clone is one base apart. The data derive from a study of CD8 T cells in ankylosing spondylitis (dated by TCRdb to about 2017). About the full investigation: To find TCR variants linked to disease, the study profiled T cell receptor beta repertoires in ankylosing spondylitis patients and healthy donors. The whole study cohort included over 85 healthy donors and around 25 ankylosing spondylitis patients. Peripheral blood was sampled, and synovial fluid was additionally collected from ankylosing spondylitis patients.

V lost 4 bases and J lost 0 bases, and the count of bases not matched to a germline gene is 3. CDR1 and CDR2 (SQVTM, ANQGSEA) derive from the germline V gene. The CDR3 sequence holds 15 residues, the cysteine and phenylalanine included. Just CDR3 DNA is preserved here, 45 bases in frame from base 1. Reads for this sample came from an Illumina HiSeq 2500. TCR beta libraries were prepared by quantitative 5'-RACE with molecular barcodes. Per the source publication's procedure: A new computational method, built on a probabilistic model of VDJ rearrangement, was used to identify disease-linked TCR variants. The public reads were reprocessed in TCRdb via fastp at Q25 and MiXCR, keeping in-frame beta chains. Rows matching on CDR3 protein sequence are summarized as one entry with the most common DNA and genes. V and J calls and clone size were set by TCRdb, not the authors. In all, the sample holds 200,000 or so distinct CDR3 sequences, and 10% to 15% of those were seen once. The ten largest clones add up to roughly 11% of the sample.

Overall study outcomes, separate from this receptor: The disease-linked clones showed a CD8+ phenotype and occurred at relatively low frequencies in peripheral blood. The disease-linked clones were reported as significantly enriched in matched synovial fluid samples from ankylosing spondylitis patients. Some of the motif variants had been reported before in the synovial fluid and blood of reactive arthritis patients, a finding that suggests common disease-initiation mechanisms. A TCR beta motif made up of several highly homologous amino acid variants appeared to be characteristic of blood from ankylosing spondylitis patients.

The sequenced sample consisted of blood, either unsorted or a sorted T cell fraction (not recorded which). This clonotype was obtained from a female donor with ankylosing spondylitis or in good health (not recorded which). The rearrangement combines TRBV29-1 with TRBJ1-3, with 10 bases in between that match TRBD1. The DNA reads as follows: TGCAGCGTTGTGGGACAGGGGAGCTCTGGAAACACCATATATTTT. It translates as CSVVGQGSSGNTIYF.